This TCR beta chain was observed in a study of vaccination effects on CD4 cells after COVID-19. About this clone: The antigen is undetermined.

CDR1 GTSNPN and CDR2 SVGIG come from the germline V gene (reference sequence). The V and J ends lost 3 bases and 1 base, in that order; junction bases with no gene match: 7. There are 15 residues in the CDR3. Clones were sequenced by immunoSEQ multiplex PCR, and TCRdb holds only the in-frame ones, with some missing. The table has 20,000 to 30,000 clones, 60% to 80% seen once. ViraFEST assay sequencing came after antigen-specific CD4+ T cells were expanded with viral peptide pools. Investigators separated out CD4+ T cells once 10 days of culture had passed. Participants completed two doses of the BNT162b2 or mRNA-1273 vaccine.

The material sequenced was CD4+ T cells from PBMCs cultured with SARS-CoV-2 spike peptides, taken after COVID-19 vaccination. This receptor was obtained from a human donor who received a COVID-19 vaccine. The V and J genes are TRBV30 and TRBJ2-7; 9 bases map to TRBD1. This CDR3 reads CAWRAAGTGSYEQYF. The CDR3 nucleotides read TGTGCCTGGAGGGCCGCCGGGACAGGGTCCTACGAGCAGTACTTC.